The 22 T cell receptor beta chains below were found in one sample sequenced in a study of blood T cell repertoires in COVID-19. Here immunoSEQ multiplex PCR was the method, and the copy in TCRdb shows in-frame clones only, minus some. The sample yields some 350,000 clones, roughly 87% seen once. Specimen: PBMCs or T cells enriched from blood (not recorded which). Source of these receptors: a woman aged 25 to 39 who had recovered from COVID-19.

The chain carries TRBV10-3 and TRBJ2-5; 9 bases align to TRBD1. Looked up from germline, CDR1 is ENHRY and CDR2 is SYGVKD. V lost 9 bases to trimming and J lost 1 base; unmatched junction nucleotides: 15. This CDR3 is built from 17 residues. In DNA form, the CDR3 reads TGTGCCATTGGTGTTCGGCTCCTGGACAGGGGCCAAGAGACCCAGTACTTC. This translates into CAIGVRLLDRGQETQYF.

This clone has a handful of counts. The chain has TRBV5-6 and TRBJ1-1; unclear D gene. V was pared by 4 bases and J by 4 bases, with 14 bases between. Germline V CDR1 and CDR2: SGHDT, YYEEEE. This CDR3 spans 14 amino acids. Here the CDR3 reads CASSLYSPGTEAFF. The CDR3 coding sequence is TGTGCCAGCAGCCTATATTCACCCGGCACTGAAGCTTTCTTT.

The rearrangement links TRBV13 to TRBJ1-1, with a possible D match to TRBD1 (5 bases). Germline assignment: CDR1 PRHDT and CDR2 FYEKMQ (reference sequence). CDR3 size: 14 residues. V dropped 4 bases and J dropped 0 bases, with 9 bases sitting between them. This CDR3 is CASSSLQVNTEAFF. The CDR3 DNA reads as TGTGCCAGCAGCTCCCTACAGGTGAACACTGAAGCTTTCTTT.

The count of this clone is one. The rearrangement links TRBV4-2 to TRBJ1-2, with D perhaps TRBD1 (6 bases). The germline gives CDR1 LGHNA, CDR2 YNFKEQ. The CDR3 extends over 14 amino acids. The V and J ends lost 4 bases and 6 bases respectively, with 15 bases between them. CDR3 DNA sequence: TGTGCCAGCAGCCTTTCGGTCAAGGGGGATGGCTACACCTTC. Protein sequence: CASSLSVKGDGYTF.

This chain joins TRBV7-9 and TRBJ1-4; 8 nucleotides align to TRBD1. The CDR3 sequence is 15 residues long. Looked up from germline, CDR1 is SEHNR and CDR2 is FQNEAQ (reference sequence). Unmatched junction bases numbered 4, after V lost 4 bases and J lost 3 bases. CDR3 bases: TGTGCCAGCAGCTCAGGGGGCGTAGCTAATGAAAAACTGTTTTTT. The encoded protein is CASSSGGVANEKLFF.

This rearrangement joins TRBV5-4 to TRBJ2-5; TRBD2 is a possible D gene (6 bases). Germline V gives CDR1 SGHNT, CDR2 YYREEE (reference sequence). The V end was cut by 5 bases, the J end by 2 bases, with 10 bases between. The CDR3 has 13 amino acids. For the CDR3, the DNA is TGTGCCAGCAGGCAGGGACTGCAAGAGACCCAGTACTTC. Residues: CASRQGLQETQYF. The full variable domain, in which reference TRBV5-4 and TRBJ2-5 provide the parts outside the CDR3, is ETGVTQSPTHLIKTRGQQVTLRCSSQSGHNTVSWYQQALGQGPQFIFQYYREEENGRGNFPPRFSGLQFPNYSSELNVNALELDDSALYLCASRQGLQETQYFGPGTRLLVL.

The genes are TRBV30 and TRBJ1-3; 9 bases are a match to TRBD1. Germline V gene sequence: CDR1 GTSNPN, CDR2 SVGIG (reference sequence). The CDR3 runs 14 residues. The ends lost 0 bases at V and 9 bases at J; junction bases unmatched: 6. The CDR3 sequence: CAWSVTGGSGTIYF. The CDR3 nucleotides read TGTGCCTGGAGTGTAACAGGGGGCTCGGGCACCATATATTTT.

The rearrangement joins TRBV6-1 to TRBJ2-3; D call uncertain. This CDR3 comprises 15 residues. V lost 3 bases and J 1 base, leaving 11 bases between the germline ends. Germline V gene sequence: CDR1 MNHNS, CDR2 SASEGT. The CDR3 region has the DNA TGTGCCAGCAGTGATGAGGCAATTGGCACAGATACGCAGTATTTT. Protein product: CASSDEAIGTDTQYF.

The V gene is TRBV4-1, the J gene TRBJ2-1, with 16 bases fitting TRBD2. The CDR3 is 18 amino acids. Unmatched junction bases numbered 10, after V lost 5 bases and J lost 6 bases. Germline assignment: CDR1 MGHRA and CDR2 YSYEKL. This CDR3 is CASSSGLAGGPGSNEQFF. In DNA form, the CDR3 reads TGCGCCAGCAGCTCGGGACTAGCGGGGGGGCCAGGGAGCAATGAGCAGTTCTTC.

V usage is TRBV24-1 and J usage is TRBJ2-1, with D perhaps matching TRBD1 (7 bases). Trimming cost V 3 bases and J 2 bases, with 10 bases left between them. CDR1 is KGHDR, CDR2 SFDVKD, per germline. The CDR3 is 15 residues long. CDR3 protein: CATSDTGEAYNEQFF. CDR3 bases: TGTGCCACCAGTGATACAGGGGAGGCCTACAATGAGCAGTTCTTC.

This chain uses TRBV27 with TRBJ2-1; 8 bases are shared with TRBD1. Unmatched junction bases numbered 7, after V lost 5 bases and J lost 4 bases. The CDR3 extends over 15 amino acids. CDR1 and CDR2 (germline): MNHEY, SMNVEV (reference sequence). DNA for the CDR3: TGTGCCAGCAGTATCATGGGACAGGCATACAATGAGCAGTTCTTC. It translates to CASSIMGQAYNEQFF.

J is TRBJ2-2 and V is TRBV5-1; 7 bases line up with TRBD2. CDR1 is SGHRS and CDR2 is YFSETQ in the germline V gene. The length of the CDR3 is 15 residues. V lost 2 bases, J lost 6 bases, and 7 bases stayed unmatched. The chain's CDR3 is CASSFGGSHAGELFF. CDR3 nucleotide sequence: TGCGCCAGCAGCTTCGGCGGGAGCCACGCCGGGGAGCTGTTTTTT.

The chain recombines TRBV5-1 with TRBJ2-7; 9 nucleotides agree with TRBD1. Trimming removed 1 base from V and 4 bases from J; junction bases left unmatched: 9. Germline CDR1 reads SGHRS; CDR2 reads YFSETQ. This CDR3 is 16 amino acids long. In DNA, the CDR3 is TGCGCCAGCAGCTTGTTGCCGGGACAGGGAATATACGAGCAGTACTTC. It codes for CASSLLPGQGIYEQYF.

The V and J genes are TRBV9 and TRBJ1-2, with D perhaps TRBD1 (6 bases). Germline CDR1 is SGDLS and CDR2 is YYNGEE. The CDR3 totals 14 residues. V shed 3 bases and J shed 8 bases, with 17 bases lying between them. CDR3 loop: CASSGPQGLLGYTF. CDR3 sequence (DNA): TGTGCCAGCAGCGGTCCGCAGGGGTTGCTGGGCTACACCTTC.

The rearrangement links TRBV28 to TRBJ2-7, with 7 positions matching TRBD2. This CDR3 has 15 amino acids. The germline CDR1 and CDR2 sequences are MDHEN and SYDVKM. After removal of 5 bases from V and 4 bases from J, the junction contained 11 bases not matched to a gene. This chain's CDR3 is CASSTLGRESYEQYF. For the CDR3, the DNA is TGTGCCAGCAGTACCTTAGGGCGGGAGAGTTACGAGCAGTACTTC.

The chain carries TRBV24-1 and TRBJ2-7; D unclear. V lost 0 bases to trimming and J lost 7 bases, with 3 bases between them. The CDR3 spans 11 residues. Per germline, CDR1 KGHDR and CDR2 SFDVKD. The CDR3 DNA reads TGTGCCACCAGTGATTTGGAGGAGCAGTACTTC. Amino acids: CATSDLEEQYF.

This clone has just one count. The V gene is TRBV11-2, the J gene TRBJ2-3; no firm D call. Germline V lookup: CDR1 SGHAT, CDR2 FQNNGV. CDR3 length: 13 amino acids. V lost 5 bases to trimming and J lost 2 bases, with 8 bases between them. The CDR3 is CASSRVVTDTQYF. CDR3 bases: TGTGCCAGCAGCCGGGTGGTCACAGATACGCAGTATTTT.

For the CDR3, the DNA is TGTGCCAGCAGCGTAGTGCAGGGCGGGAAAGCTTTCTTT. Translation: CASSVVQGGKAFF. J is TRBJ1-1 and V is TRBV9; possibly TRBD1 for D (5 bases). V lost 0 bases and J lost 9, with 12 bases in between. The CDR3 covers 13 residues. Per germline, CDR1 SGDLS and CDR2 YYNGEE.

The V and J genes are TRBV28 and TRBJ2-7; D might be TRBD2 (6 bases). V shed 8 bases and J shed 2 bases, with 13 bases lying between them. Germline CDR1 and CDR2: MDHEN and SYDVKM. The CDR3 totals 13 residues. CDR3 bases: TGTGCCAGCCAGGAGGGAAGTACCTACGAGCAGTACTTC. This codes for CASQEGSTYEQYF.

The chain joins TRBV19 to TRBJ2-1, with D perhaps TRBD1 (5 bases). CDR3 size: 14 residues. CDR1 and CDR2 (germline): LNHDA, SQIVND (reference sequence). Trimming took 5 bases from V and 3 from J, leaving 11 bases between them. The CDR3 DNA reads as TGTGCCAGTAGTCCCCCACAGGTCTACAATGAGCAGTTCTTC. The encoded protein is CASSPPQVYNEQFF.

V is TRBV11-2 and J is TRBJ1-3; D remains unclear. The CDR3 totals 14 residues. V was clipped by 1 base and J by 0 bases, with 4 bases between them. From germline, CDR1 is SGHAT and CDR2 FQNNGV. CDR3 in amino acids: CASSLGPSGNTIYF. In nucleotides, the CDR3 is TGTGCCAGCAGCTTAGGGCCCTCTGGAAACACCATATATTTT.

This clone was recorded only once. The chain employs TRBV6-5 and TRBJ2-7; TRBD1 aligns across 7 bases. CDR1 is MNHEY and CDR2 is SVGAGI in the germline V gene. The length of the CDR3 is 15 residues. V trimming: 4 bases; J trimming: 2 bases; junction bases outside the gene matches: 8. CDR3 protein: CASSFNRGEPYEQYF. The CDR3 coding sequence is TGTGCCAGCAGTTTTAACAGGGGCGAGCCCTACGAGCAGTACTTC.